Presented here are 18 T cell receptor beta chains from one specimen sequenced in a study of glioma-infiltrating T cells. Using RNA template, CDR3s of TCR alpha and beta were amplified with iRepertoire arm-PCR. TCRdb processed the multiplex PCR reads anew with MiXCR; each CDR3 protein has one entry. This sample has approximately 140,000 distinct CDR3 sequences, with about 25% found just once. What was sequenced was glioma tissue, nonneoplastic brain tissue, or PBMCs (not recorded which). All receptors derive from a human donor with low-grade glioma or glioblastoma, undergoing nonglioma brain surgery, or in good health (not recorded which).

The chain combines TRBV19 with TRBJ1-2; possibly TRBD1 for D (5 bases). V was clipped by 8 bases and J by 6 bases, with 16 bases between them. The CDR3 totals 13 residues. Germline CDR1 reads LNHDA; CDR2 reads SQIVND (reference sequence). CDR3 protein: CASQYQTGHGYTF. CDR3 DNA sequence: TGTGCCAGTCAGTATCAGACGGGGCATGGCTACACCTTC. Together with reference TRBV19 and TRBJ1-2, the CDR3 gives the full variable domain: DGGITQSPKYLFRKEGQNVTLSCEQNLNHDAMYWYRQDPGQGLRLIYYSQIVNDFQKGDIAEGYSVSREKKESFPLTVTSAQKNPTAFYLCASQYQTGHGYTFGSGTRLTVV.

This clonotype was detected ten times or more. The CDR3 DNA sequence: TGTGCCAGCAGTGAATCCAGCAGGGAGTCTTTCAAGGTC. This gives the protein CASSESSRESFKV. The chain combines TRBV6-1 with TRBJ2-7; D is perhaps TRBD1 or TRBD2 (5 bases each). The CDR3 totals 13 residues. CDR1 MNHNS and CDR2 SASEGT come from the germline V gene.

This clonotype was picked up many times. The chain carries TRBV6-1 and TRBJ2-1; D gene uncertain. V was shortened by 6 bases and J by 2 bases, with 17 bases between the two germline ends. Looked up from germline, CDR1 is MNHNS and CDR2 is SASEGT. The CDR3 covers 16 residues. CDR3 amino acids: CASSVNPLGTYNEQFF. CDR3 bases: TGTGCCAGCAGCGTCAATCCCCTAGGCACCTACAATGAGCAGTTCTTC.

V is TRBV11-2 and J is TRBJ2-1; 7 bases agree with TRBD2. The junction had 6 bases not matched to a gene; V was cut back by 1 base and J by 0 bases. This CDR3 comprises 17 residues. Germline V CDR1 and CDR2: SGHAT, FQNNGV. Here the CDR3 reads CASSLVWKRGSYNEQFF. CDR3 in DNA: TGTGCCAGCAGCTTAGTATGGAAGCGGGGCTCCTACAATGAGCAGTTCTTC.

This clonotype was picked up one time. This sequence joins TRBV6-2 or TRBV6-3 and TRBJ2-2; the D call may be TRBD1 or TRBD2 (5 bases each). The CDR3 has 15 residues. Germline V lookup: CDR1 MNHEY, CDR2 SVGEGT. V shed 5 bases and J shed 4 bases, with 14 bases lying between them. CDR3 sequence: CASSPMRGGTGELFF. The CDR3 nucleotides read TGTGCCAGCAGTCCTATGAGGGGTGGCACCGGGGAGCTGTTTTTT.

About this clonotype: The junction shows a germline mismatch at one end, possibly a read error. The V call is TRBV6-5, the J call TRBJ1-1; D may be TRBD1 (6 bases). CDR1 is MNHEY and CDR2 is SVGAGI in the germline V gene. The CDR3 contains 15 residues. The CDR3 region is CARSYAERGISEAFF. CDR3 nucleotides: TGTGCCAGAAGTTACGCGGAGAGGGGGATCTCTGAAGCTTTCTTT.

V usage is TRBV12-3 or TRBV12-4 and J usage is TRBJ2-3; TRBD1 is a possible D gene (5 bases). With 1 base removed from V and 14 bases from J, the gap between germline ends came to 13 bases. The CDR3 has 12 residues. CDR3 DNA: TGTGCCAGCAGTTTAGAGGGCCTCCAGGGGTATTTT. Its translation: CASSLEGLQGYF.

This clonotype was recorded at least ten times. V usage is TRBV20-1 and J usage is TRBJ1-6; D remains unclear. Germline CDR1 is DFQATT and CDR2 is SNEGSKA (reference sequence). This CDR3 has 15 residues. Trimming left V 3 bases short and J 7 bases short, with 16 bases between. In DNA, the CDR3 is TGCAGTGCTAGTTTGACGGGAGCTAAAAATTCACCCCTCCACTTT. Translated, it gives CSASLTGAKNSPLHF.

This clonotype was picked up a small number of times. This chain uses TRBV12-3 or TRBV12-4 with TRBJ1-2, with D possibly TRBD1 on 5 matching bases. The CDR3 contains 14 residues. V was cut by 7 bases and J by 2 bases, with 14 bases left in between. The CDR3 here is CASKEQGENYGYTF. CDR3 nucleotide sequence: TGTGCCAGCAAGGAGCAGGGTGAAAACTATGGCTACACCTTC.

This clonotype was detected only a few times. The V call is TRBV10-3, the J call TRBJ1-1; possible D gene TRBD1, 6 bases. V dropped 9 bases and J dropped 3 bases, with 17 bases sitting between them. The CDR3 length is 14 residues. Germline-derived CDR1 and CDR2 are ENHRY and SYGVKD. As DNA, the CDR3 is TGTGCCATAACCGGGAGACCAGGGGACACTGAAGCTTTCTTT. Its translation is CAITGRPGDTEAFF.

Notes on this clonotype: In this CDR3 the conserved last residue, phenylalanine or tryptophan, is missing, so a read error is likely. The rearrangement joins TRBV12-3 or TRBV12-4 to TRBJ2-1; D is ambiguous. V was cut by 1 base and J by 2 bases, with 9 bases left in between. The CDR3 spans 15 residues. Here the CDR3 reads CASSLEVETYNEQFL. Here the CDR3 DNA reads TGTGCCAGCAGTTTAGAAGTGGAAACCTACAATGAGCAGTTCTTA.

The chain combines TRBV7-2 with TRBJ1-4; D gene uncertain. Looked up from germline, CDR1 is SGHTA and CDR2 is FQGNSA. The CDR3 consists of 16 residues. Trimming took 1 base from V and 0 from J, leaving 9 bases between them. CDR3 sequence reads: CASSLVPPATNEKLFF. CDR3 nucleotides: TGTGCCAGCAGCTTAGTCCCTCCCGCAACTAATGAAAAACTGTTTTTT.

In regard to this clonotype: This may stem from a read error, because a much larger clone lies one nucleotide away. The chain uses TRBV20-1 and TRBJ2-2; D unclear. This CDR3 has 14 residues. Trimming stripped 2 bases from V and 1 base from J, with 8 bases between. The germline V gene has CDR1 DFQATT and CDR2 SNEGSKA (reference sequence). The CDR3 region is CSARTKGNTGELFF. CDR3 nucleotides: TGCAGTGCTAGAACTAAGGGGAACACCGGGGAGCTGTTTTTT.

This clonotype was seen only a few times. The rearrangement joins TRBV3-1 to TRBJ2-2; the D gene is possibly TRBD2 (5 bases). From germline, CDR1 is LGHDT and CDR2 YNNKEL (reference sequence). This CDR3 spans 17 amino acids. V was pared by 1 base and J by 0 bases, with 12 bases between. The CDR3 region is CASSQVYRGANTGELFF. DNA of the CDR3: TGTGCCAGCAGCCAAGTTTATCGGGGAGCGAACACCGGGGAGCTGTTTTTT.

This clonotype occurred a few times. The V and J genes are TRBV28 and TRBJ2-1; 9 nucleotides match TRBD1. V shed 6 bases and J 6 bases; nucleotides not matched to a gene: 9. The CDR3 has 15 residues. CDR1 MDHEN and CDR2 SYDVKM come from the germline V gene. CDR3 DNA sequence: TGTGCCAGCAGGCCACAGGGGGCGCGTGGCAATGAGCAGTTCTTC. It codes for CASRPQGARGNEQFF. Complete variable domain (other parts from reference TRBV28 and TRBJ2-1): DVKVTQSSRYLVKRTGEKVFLECVQDMDHENMFWYRQDPGLGLRLIYFSYDVKMKEKGDIPEGYSVSREKKERFSLILESASTNQTSMYLCASRPQGARGNEQFFGPGTRLTVL.

This clonotype was detected only a few times. The V gene is TRBV5-4, the J gene TRBJ2-1; TRBD2 might be the D (5 bases). Looked up from germline, CDR1 is SGHNT and CDR2 is YYREEE (reference sequence). The CDR3 totals 14 residues. V was pared by 2 bases and J by 10 bases, with 16 bases between. The CDR3 loop is CASSFGRRTYEQFF. CDR3 DNA sequence: TGTGCCAGCAGCTTCGGTAGGAGGACTTACGAGCAGTTCTTC.

On this clonotype: A clone one base away is much larger, so this may be a read error. The chain is built from TRBV5-4 and TRBJ2-1; no reliable D call. From germline, CDR1 is SGHNT and CDR2 YYREEE (reference sequence). The CDR3 has 15 residues. CDR3 bases: TGTGCCAGCAGCTTGGCCCTAGAATTTGACAATGAGCGGTTCTTC. Translation: CASSLALEFDNERFF. Full variable domain (remainder filled in from reference TRBV5-4 and TRBJ2-1): ETGVTQSPTHLIKTRGQQVTLRCSSQSGHNTVSWYQQALGQGPQFIFQYYREEENGRGNFPPRFSGLQFPNYSSELNVNALELDDSALYLCASSLALEFDNERFFGPGTRLTVL.

This clonotype has more than one count but fewer than ten. V is TRBV7-3 and J is TRBJ2-3; 10 nucleotides align to TRBD1. This CDR3 has 17 amino acids. Germline-derived CDR1 and CDR2 are SGHTA and FQGTGA. V shed 1 base and J 4 bases; nucleotides not matched to a gene: 8. The CDR3 sequence: CASSLISGTGVSDTQYF. CDR3 bases: TGTGCCAGCAGCTTAATTTCCGGGACAGGGGTTTCAGATACGCAGTATTTT.